This TCR beta chain derives from a study of CD8 T cells in ankylosing spondylitis. Whole-study findings and limits: A number of the motif variants had already been described in reactive arthritis synovial fluid and blood. Matched ankylosing spondylitis synovial fluid reportedly contained a significantly enriched population of disease-linked clones. About 8 highly homologous variants made up a TCR beta motif, and this motif appeared characteristic of ankylosing spondylitis blood.

Quantitative 5'-RACE was performed with molecular barcodes, and it yielded the TCR beta libraries. TCRdb analysed the 5' RACE reads with MiXCR anew, one entry per CDR3 protein. The sample contains roughly 700,000 distinct CDR3 sequences, roughly 20% of which appear only once. Notes on this clonotype: Its antigen is undetermined.

V lost 4 bases, J lost 11 bases, and 8 bases stayed unmatched. In germline, CDR1 is SEHNR, CDR2 FQNEAQ (reference sequence). The CDR3 runs to 14 residues. The receptor's source is a male donor with ankylosing spondylitis. Sequencing input: blood, either unsorted or a sorted T cell fraction (not recorded which). The chain has TRBV7-9 and TRBJ2-1; TRBD2 aligns across 10 bases. The CDR3 region is CASSSELAGRKQFF. DNA for the CDR3: TGTGCCAGCAGCTCTGAACTAGCGGGAAGGAAGCAGTTCTTC. Full variable domain (outside the CDR3, taken from reference TRBV7-9 and TRBJ2-1): DTGVSQNPRHKITKRGQNVTFRCDPISEHNRLYWYRQTLGQGPEFLTYFQNEAQLEKSRLLSDRFSAERPKGSFSTLEIQRTEQGDSAMYLCASSSELAGRKQFFGPGTRLTVL.